The sequence of this T cell receptor beta chain was determined in a study of T cell responses to AZD1222 COVID-19 vaccine. Here immunoSEQ multiplex PCR was the method, and the copy in TCRdb shows in-frame clones only, minus some. The sample lists 50,000 to 60,000 clones; 80% were seen once. The germline V gene encodes CDR1 KGHSH and CDR2 LQKENI. J lost 1 base, V lost 2 bases, and 0 bases had no gene match. The CDR3 totals 15 residues. The sequence was obtained from an adult who received the AZD1222 COVID-19 vaccine. The source material was peripheral blood, sampled 28 days after the second AZD1222 dose. This sequence joins TRBV18 and TRBJ2-2; 8 nucleotides align to TRBD1. CDR3 sequence: CASSPDRGNTGELFF. The CDR3 DNA reads TGTGCCAGCTCACCAGACAGGGGGAACACCGGGGAGCTGTTTTTT.